This section outlines one T cell receptor (beta chain) sequence together with its context. The CDR3 length is 13 residues. The germline CDR1 and CDR2 sequences are PRHDT and FYEKMQ (reference sequence). This sample is part of a study of blood T cell repertoires in COVID-19. Study as a whole: Both acute and convalescent COVID-19 samples were obtained from the United States, Italy and Spain. Sample material is recorded as cDNA or gDNA derived from T cells, B-cell-depleted T cells, or PBMCs.

Authors' analysis steps: Cell counts per sample came from amplifying reference gene primers. The assay was immunoSEQ multiplex PCR, and TCRdb's table has in-frame clones only and misses some. The D gene and trimming were derived from the DNA, and the V and J assignments and clone size from that table. The data contain about 140,000 clones, 80% to 90% of them singletons. Input material: peripheral blood. This clonotype was sampled from a woman aged 40 to 50 with acute or convalescent COVID-19. The J gene is TRBJ2-3, the V gene TRBV13; 9 bases are shared with TRBD2. CDR3 protein: CASALAGSDTQYF. The CDR3 DNA is TGTGCTAGCGCCCTAGCGGGGTCAGATACGCAGTATTTT.